These 27 T cell receptor beta chains share one sample of origin, sequenced in a study of OX40 agonist ivuxolimab in advanced cancers. The data were produced by immunoSEQ multiplex PCR, yet TCRdb's version contains in-frame clones alone and is incomplete. The table includes roughly 70,000 clones, about 85% detected once. The sample here was CD4+ or CD8+ T cells sorted from blood, taken in a trial of the OX40 agonist ivuxolimab. These receptors originate from an adult with an advanced solid tumor such as melanoma, head and neck, liver or kidney cancer.

This clone turned up a few times. V is TRBV7-2 and J is TRBJ1-2; D gene ambiguous. CDR1 is SGHTA, CDR2 FQGNSA, per germline. This CDR3 spans 12 amino acids. The V end was cut by 7 bases, the J end by 1 base, with 7 bases between. The CDR3 DNA reads TGTGCCAGCAAGGGCGGTAACTATGGCTACACCTTC. This sequence encodes CASKGGNYGYTF.

The rearrangement links TRBV19 to TRBJ1-2; D gene uncertain. V dropped 8 bases and J dropped 12 bases, with 7 bases sitting between them. Germline V gives CDR1 LNHDA, CDR2 SQIVND (reference sequence). This CDR3 contains 8 residues. Written as DNA, the CDR3 is TGTGCCAGTGTTCATGACACCTTC. Translation: CASVHDTF.

This clone was detected a few times. This chain uses TRBV28 with TRBJ1-2; D is undetermined. Germline-derived CDR1 and CDR2 are MDHEN and SYDVKM. CDR3 size: 14 residues. The V gene lost 3 bases and the J gene lost 8 bases, with 16 bases spanning the gap. The CDR3 is CASSLLDGMRGYTF. CDR3 DNA: TGTGCCAGCAGTTTGCTGGACGGGATGAGGGGCTACACCTTC.

This clone was recorded only once. This chain connects TRBV4-2 to TRBJ1-5, with D perhaps matching TRBD1 (5 bases). V gave up 1 base and J gave up 3 bases, with 7 bases separating them. The CDR3 runs to 14 residues. Germline CDR1 LGHNA, CDR2 YNFKEQ. The CDR3 DNA reads TGTGCCAGCAGCCAAGTAGGGGCCAATCAGCCCCAGCATTTT. Protein product: CASSQVGANQPQHF.

The V and J genes are TRBV25-1 and TRBJ2-1, with a weak D call TRBD2 (6 bases). Germline loops: CDR1 MGHDK, CDR2 SYGVNS. This CDR3 is 11 amino acids long. V lost 6 bases and J 13 bases, leaving 13 bases between the germline ends. The CDR3 coding sequence is TGTGCCAGCAGGGAGTGGAGGGAACAGTTCTTC. Encoded protein: CASREWREQFF. Full variable domain (remainder filled in from reference TRBV25-1 and TRBJ2-1): EADIYQTPRYLVIGTGKKITLECSQTMGHDKMYWYQQDPGMELHLIHYSYGVNSTEKGDLSSESTVSRIRTEHFPLTLESARPSHTSQYLCASREWREQFFGPGTRLTVL.

The V gene is TRBV19, the J gene TRBJ2-3, with TRBD1 matching 8 bases. The CDR3 length is 16 residues. In germline, CDR1 is LNHDA, CDR2 SQIVND (reference sequence). The J segment lost 3 bases and the V segment lost 10 bases, leaving 15 bases of the junction unmatched. The CDR3 is CATQDQGAWNTDTQYF. DNA for the CDR3: TGTGCCACTCAGGATCAGGGGGCATGGAATACAGATACGCAGTATTTT. The whole variable domain, filled in from reference TRBV19 and TRBJ2-3, reads DGGITQSPKYLFRKEGQNVTLSCEQNLNHDAMYWYRQDPGQGLRLIYYSQIVNDFQKGDIAEGYSVSREKKESFPLTVTSAQKNPTAFYLCATQDQGAWNTDTQYFGPGTRLTVL.

The V gene is TRBV4-2, the J gene TRBJ2-7; a weak D match, TRBD1 (6 bases). The V gene's germline CDR1 is LGHNA and CDR2 YNFKEQ. The CDR3 is 14 amino acids. The ends were cut back, 0 bases at V and 3 bases at J, with 9 bases in the middle. CDR3 nucleotide sequence: TGTGCCAGCAGCCAAGAACAGGGAAGCTACGAGCAGTACTTC. This gives the protein CASSQEQGSYEQYF.

The V gene is TRBV6-5, the J gene TRBJ2-7, with D tentatively TRBD1 or TRBD2 (6 bases each). Germline-derived CDR1 and CDR2 are MNHEY and SVGAGI. The CDR3 extends over 11 amino acids. V lost 5 bases, J lost 5 bases, and 7 bases lay in between. The CDR3 region is CASSGGHEQYF. DNA of the CDR3: TGTGCCAGCAGTGGGGGGCACGAGCAGTACTTC.

V and J are TRBV5-1 and TRBJ1-1; D gene uncertain. V dropped 1 base and J dropped 0 bases, with 7 bases sitting between them. The CDR3 sequence is 14 residues long. In germline, CDR1 is SGHRS, CDR2 YFSETQ. The CDR3 loop is CASSLTQMNTEAFF. The CDR3 bases are TGCGCCAGCAGCTTGACACAAATGAACACTGAAGCTTTCTTT.

V and J are TRBV30 and TRBJ2-7, with 10 bases matching TRBD1. This CDR3 is built from 14 residues. The J segment lost 6 bases and the V segment lost 1 base, leaving 6 bases of the junction unmatched. Looked up from germline, CDR1 is GTSNPN and CDR2 is SVGIG (reference sequence). The CDR3 DNA is TGTGCCTGGAGTGGGTGGACAGGGGGGTCCGAGCAGTACTTC. Translated: CAWSGWTGGSEQYF.

This clone was seen a single time. V is TRBV29-1 and J is TRBJ1-2; D is possibly TRBD1 (5 bases). Looked up from germline, CDR1 is SQVTM and CDR2 is ANQGSEA. V was clipped by 7 bases and J by 7 bases, with 13 bases between them. The CDR3 totals 11 residues. CDR3 coding DNA: TGCAGCGGATCCGGGGCCCCTGGCTACACCTTC. Translated: CSGSGAPGYTF.

This clone came up a few times. V is TRBV30 and J is TRBJ2-2, with 7 bases that match TRBD1. Germline values: CDR1 GTSNPN, CDR2 SVGIG (reference sequence). After removal of 0 bases from V and 1 base from J, the junction contained 2 bases not matched to a gene. This CDR3 contains 15 residues. As DNA, the CDR3 is TGTGCCTGGAGTGTAGGGGACAGGAACACCGGGGAGCTGTTTTTT. Protein sequence: CAWSVGDRNTGELFF.

V and J are TRBV9 and TRBJ2-7; 10 bases align to TRBD2. V dropped 4 bases and J dropped 0; count of bases not matched to a gene: 7. This CDR3 is built from 16 residues. Germline CDR1 is SGDLS and CDR2 is YYNGEE. The CDR3 spells CASSPLAGDLSYEQYF. The CDR3 DNA sequence: TGTGCCAGCAGCCCTCTAGCGGGAGACCTCTCCTACGAGCAGTACTTC. Full variable domain (outside the CDR3, taken from reference TRBV9 and TRBJ2-7): DSGVTQTPKHLITATGQRVTLRCSPRSGDLSVYWYQQSLDQGLQFLIQYYNGEERAKGNILERFSAQQFPDLHSELNLSSLELGDSALYFCASSPLAGDLSYEQYFGPGTRLTVT.

The chain couples TRBV30 to TRBJ2-5, with a weak D call TRBD2 (5 bases). The germline V gene encodes CDR1 GTSNPN and CDR2 SVGIG (reference sequence). The CDR3 is 12 amino acids. Deletions cut 6 bases from V and 4 bases from J, with 12 bases between. The CDR3 protein is CACQPGGETQYF. The CDR3 DNA reads as TGTGCCTGCCAGCCAGGAGGAGAGACCCAGTACTTC. Supplemented by reference TRBV30 and TRBJ2-5, the full variable domain reads SQTIHQWPATLVQPVGSPLSLECTVEGTSNPNLYWYRQAAGRGLQLLFYSVGIGQISSEVPQNLSASRPQDRQFILSSKKLLLSDSGFYLCACQPGGETQYFGPGTRLLVL.

The V and J genes are TRBV28 and TRBJ2-1, with 9 bases lining up with TRBD2. Losses at the gene ends were 2 bases for V and 8 bases for J; bases not matched to a gene: 7. The CDR3 covers 15 residues. In germline, CDR1 is MDHEN, CDR2 SYDVKM. The CDR3, as DNA: TGTGCCAGCAGTTTACTGGCTAGCGGGACACATGAGCAGTTCTTC. Protein sequence: CASSLLASGTHEQFF. Looking up the rest from reference TRBV28 and TRBJ2-1 gives the full variable domain: DVKVTQSSRYLVKRTGEKVFLECVQDMDHENMFWYRQDPGLGLRLIYFSYDVKMKEKGDIPEGYSVSREKKERFSLILESASTNQTSMYLCASSLLASGTHEQFFGPGTRLTVL.

V gene TRBV5-1 combines with J gene TRBJ2-5, with D possibly matching TRBD2 (6 bases). V lost 2 bases and J lost 5, with 13 bases in between. CDR1 is SGHRS and CDR2 is YFSETQ in the germline V gene. The CDR3 length is 14 residues. In nucleotides, the CDR3 is TGCGCCAGCAGCTTTAGTTCTCGGGGGGAGACCCAGTACTTC. Translating it yields CASSFSSRGETQYF.

V is TRBV9 and J is TRBJ2-3; TRBD2 matches 9 bases. The length of the CDR3 is 15 residues. CDR1 SGDLS and CDR2 YYNGEE come from the germline V gene. Trimming cost V 2 bases and J 7 bases; bases outside gene matches: 8. CDR3 nucleotides: TGTGCCAGCAGCGTCATGGGTAGCGGGGGATATACGCAGTATTTT. This encodes CASSVMGSGGYTQYF.

The rearrangement joins TRBV5-1 to TRBJ2-5; 9 bases are a match to TRBD2. The CDR3 loop spans 14 amino acids. With V trimmed by 5 bases and J by 4 bases, 6 bases remained unmatched. Germline assignment: CDR1 SGHRS and CDR2 YFSETQ. CDR3 sequence reads: CASRSGTSRETQYF. CDR3 sequence (DNA): TGCGCCAGCAGGTCCGGGACTAGCAGAGAGACCCAGTACTTC.

This clone was detected once. This chain joins TRBV11-3 and TRBJ2-2; D is undetermined. Germline loops: CDR1 SGHNT, CDR2 YENEEA. Trimming took off 3 bases at V and 1 base at J, with 6 bases between the two ends. The CDR3 consists of 14 residues. The CDR3 protein is CASSFSLNTGELFF. The CDR3 coding sequence is TGTGCCAGCAGCTTTTCGCTGAACACCGGGGAGCTGTTTTTT.

This clone came up once. The V and J genes are TRBV5-1 and TRBJ2-2; 8 bases agree with TRBD2. Germline assignment: CDR1 SGHRS and CDR2 YFSETQ. V shed 6 bases, J shed 7 bases, and the junction held 8 bases outside the gene matches. The CDR3 runs 14 residues. CDR3 region: CASTRDSGIGELFF. In DNA form, the CDR3 reads TGCGCCAGCACCCGGGATAGCGGGATCGGGGAGCTGTTTTTT.

J is TRBJ1-2 and V is TRBV7-8; possibly TRBD1 for D (6 bases). Between the trimmed V and J ends, which lost 5 bases and 4 bases, there was a span of 26 bases. The CDR3 contains 18 residues. The germline V gene encodes CDR1 SGHVS and CDR2 FQNEAQ. The CDR3 region has the DNA TGTGCCAGCAGCCCAGAAGGGGGGAGACAGTATCGATTCTATGGCTACACCTTC. It yields the protein CASSPEGGRQYRFYGYTF. Based on the CDR3 plus reference TRBV7-8 and TRBJ1-2, the full variable domain is GAGVSQSPRYKVAKRGQDVALRCDPISGHVSLFWYQQALGQGPEFLTYFQNEAQLDKSGLPSDRFFAERPEGSVSTLKIQRTQQEDSAVYLCASSPEGGRQYRFYGYTFGSGTRLTVV.

There are a few counts of this clone. The chain carries TRBV6-5 and TRBJ2-5, with TRBD2 as a possible D gene (6 bases). Germline V gene data show CDR1 as MNHEY and CDR2 as SVGAGI. The CDR3 loop spans 13 amino acids. Trimming cost V 7 bases and J 5 bases, with 14 bases left between them. The CDR3 DNA reads TGTGCCAGCACGGGAGCGGGCGGGGAGACCCAGTACTTC. Translated: CASTGAGGETQYF.

The chain recombines TRBV30 with TRBJ1-6; 7 positions agree with TRBD1. The germline V gene encodes CDR1 GTSNPN and CDR2 SVGIG (reference sequence). Trimming cost V 8 bases and J 9 bases; bases outside gene matches: 16. This CDR3 spans 15 amino acids. CDR3 nucleotide sequence: TGTGCCGTTCAAATGATAGGGGGCCAGGGTTCACCCCTCCACTTT. Translated, it gives CAVQMIGGQGSPLHF.

This chain links TRBV10-3 with TRBJ2-3, with no clear D. Trimming removed 5 bases from V and 4 bases from J, with 13 bases in between. Germline assignment: CDR1 ENHRY and CDR2 SYGVKD. This CDR3 has 14 residues. The CDR3: CAISHLFVADTQYF. The CDR3 region has the DNA TGTGCCATCAGTCACTTATTCGTGGCAGATACGCAGTATTTT.

This chain joins TRBV19 and TRBJ1-1, with D unclear. This CDR3 spans 13 amino acids. V dropped 7 bases and J dropped 3 bases, with 12 bases sitting between them. Germline CDR1 LNHDA, CDR2 SQIVND (reference sequence). CDR3 amino acids: CASKPPVDTEAFF. CDR3 sequence (DNA): TGTGCCAGTAAACCCCCCGTCGACACTGAAGCTTTCTTT.

The genes are TRBV5-1 and TRBJ1-1; no clear D gene. The CDR3 consists of 14 residues. Germline CDR1 SGHRS, CDR2 YFSETQ. Trimming shortened V by 0 bases and J by 4 bases, and 10 bases separated the two germline ends. Here the CDR3 DNA reads TGCGCCAGCAGCTTGGAAGCAACGAGCACTGAAGCTTTCTTT. Its translation is CASSLEATSTEAFF. The variable domain in full, completed from reference TRBV5-1 and TRBJ1-1, reads KAGVTQTPRYLIKTRGQQVTLSCSPISGHRSVSWYQQTPGQGLQFLFEYFSETQRNKGNFPGRFSGRQFSNSRSEMNVSTLELGDSALYLCASSLEATSTEAFFGQGTRLTVV.

The V and J genes are TRBV5-1 and TRBJ2-1, with D perhaps given as TRBD1 or TRBD2 (5 bases each). CDR1 and CDR2 (germline): SGHRS, YFSETQ. V lost 0 bases and J lost 0, with 13 bases in between. There are 17 residues in the CDR3. CDR3 amino acids: CASSLGQGPFSYNEQFF. The DNA of the CDR3 is TGCGCCAGCAGCTTGGGGCAGGGACCTTTCTCCTACAATGAGCAGTTCTTC.